A single sample is the source of the 27 T cell receptor beta chains below, sequenced in a study of T cell responses to AZD1222 COVID-19 vaccine. The repertoire was sequenced with immunoSEQ multiplex PCR; TCRdb's copy has only in-frame clones and lacks some. The sample holds about 110,000 clones, about nine tenths seen once. Sequenced material: peripheral blood, taken 28 days after the second AZD1222 dose. All receptors derive from an adult who received the AZD1222 COVID-19 vaccine.

V and J are TRBV7-2 and TRBJ1-3; the match to TRBD1 covers 7 bases. The ends lost 5 bases at V and 2 bases at J; junction bases unmatched: 9. Germline CDR1 reads SGHTA; CDR2 reads FQGNSA. The CDR3 has 16 amino acids. This chain's CDR3 is CASSAGTALAGNTIYF. Written as DNA, the CDR3 is TGTGCCAGCAGCGCCGGGACAGCTCTAGCTGGAAACACCATATATTTT.

This rearrangement joins TRBV15 to TRBJ1-4; the match to TRBD1 covers 7 bases. V dropped 5 bases and J dropped 5; count of bases not matched to a gene: 14. Germline V lookup: CDR1 LNHNV, CDR2 YYDKDF (reference sequence). The CDR3 runs to 17 residues. DNA for the CDR3: TGTGCCACCAGCTCAGATATAGGACAGGACCTGAATGAAAAACTGTTTTTT. Its protein is CATSSDIGQDLNEKLFF.

The chain joins TRBV7-9 to TRBJ1-6; TRBD1 aligns across 9 bases. This CDR3 spans 16 amino acids. Trimming took 3 bases from V and 5 from J; bases not matched to a gene: 5. From germline, CDR1 is SEHNR and CDR2 FQNEAQ (reference sequence). CDR3 sequence (DNA): TGTGCCAGCAGCTTCACCGGGACAGGGAATAATTCACCCCTCCACTTT. Amino acid sequence: CASSFTGTGNNSPLHF.

The chain employs TRBV7-3 and TRBJ2-1, with D maybe TRBD2 (5 bases). The CDR3 loop spans 16 amino acids. Germline V lookup: CDR1 SGHTA, CDR2 FQGTGA. The V end was cut by 4 bases, the J end by 0 bases, with 13 bases between. The CDR3 nucleotides read TGTGCCAGCAGCTCAAGCTCGGGAAGCTCCTACAATGAGCAGTTCTTC. It is translated as CASSSSSGSSYNEQFF.

The chain joins TRBV18 to TRBJ2-1; D is unclear. The germline V gene encodes CDR1 KGHSH and CDR2 LQKENI. The CDR3 totals 17 residues. With 3 bases removed from V and 0 bases from J, the gap between germline ends came to 15 bases. CDR3 DNA sequence: TGTGCCAGCTCACCTACACCGGGCCCCCCCTCCTACAATGAGCAGTTCTTC. The encoded protein is CASSPTPGPPSYNEQFF.

The genes are TRBV29-1 and TRBJ2-1; the D call may be TRBD1 or TRBD2 (5 bases each). There are 15 residues in the CDR3. Between the trimmed V and J ends, which lost 4 bases and 0 bases, there was a span of 13 bases. The germline CDR1 and CDR2 sequences are SQVTM and ANQGSEA. CDR3 region: CSVVRESYSYNEQFF. The CDR3 coding sequence is TGCAGCGTTGTCAGGGAGTCTTACTCCTACAATGAGCAGTTCTTC.

The rearrangement uses TRBV7-9 and TRBJ2-5, with D perhaps matching TRBD1 or TRBD2 (5 bases each). CDR3 size: 18 residues. The germline gives CDR1 SEHNR, CDR2 FQNEAQ (reference sequence). Trimming took 1 base from V and 4 from J, leaving 22 bases between them. Here the CDR3 DNA reads TGTGCCAGCAGCTTAGTAAGAGTTGGGGGTTCCCTTCGAGAGACCCAGTACTTC. This translates into CASSLVRVGGSLRETQYF.

This rearrangement joins TRBV13 to TRBJ2-7; TRBD1 agrees at 9 bases. Germline V CDR1 and CDR2: PRHDT, FYEKMQ (reference sequence). V lost 4 bases to trimming and J lost 4 bases; unmatched junction nucleotides: 5. The CDR3 runs 14 residues. DNA for the CDR3: TGTGCCAGCAGCTACCGGACAGGGGTATACGAGCAGTACTTC. This translates into CASSYRTGVYEQYF.

CDR3 sequence reads: CASSESRVTEAFF. Here the CDR3 DNA reads TGTGCCAGCAGTGAATCCAGGGTCACTGAAGCTTTCTTT. The V call is TRBV2, the J call TRBJ1-1; D might be TRBD1 (5 bases). Germline CDR1 reads SNHLY; CDR2 reads FYNNEI. This CDR3 has 13 amino acids. Trimming pared 2 bases from V and 4 bases from J, leaving 8 bases between.

Concerning this clone: The same CDR3 also results from other DNA sequences found in this sample. CDR3 bases: TGTGCCAGCAGCTCAAGGGGGCCAGATACGCAGTATTTT. The encoded protein is CASSSRGPDTQYF. The V gene is TRBV7-9, the J gene TRBJ2-3, with TRBD1 matching over 7 bases. From germline, CDR1 is SEHNR and CDR2 FQNEAQ (reference sequence). The CDR3 is 13 amino acids. V lost 4 bases to trimming and J lost 4 bases; unmatched junction nucleotides: 2.

Here the CDR3 reads CASSPRTSGGYEQYF. As DNA, the CDR3 is TGCGCCAGCAGCCCGAGGACTAGCGGGGGATACGAGCAGTACTTC. The chain is built from TRBV5-1 and TRBJ2-7; 13 bases fit TRBD2. The CDR3 loop spans 15 amino acids. Trimming removed 4 bases from V and 4 bases from J; junction bases left unmatched: 5. Germline V gene sequence: CDR1 SGHRS, CDR2 YFSETQ.

Regarding this clone: In the same sample, other DNA sequences code for this CDR3. CDR3 sequence (DNA): TGTGCCAGTAGTATAGGAGGGTCGAACACTGAAGCTTTCTTT. It translates to CASSIGGSNTEAFF. The chain employs TRBV19 and TRBJ1-1, with D hard to call. V was cut by 1 base and J by 1 base, with 7 bases left in between. Per germline, CDR1 LNHDA and CDR2 SQIVND (reference sequence). The CDR3 consists of 14 residues. The whole variable domain, remainder taken from reference TRBV19 and TRBJ1-1, is DGGITQSPKYLFRKEGQNVTLSCEQNLNHDAMYWYRQDPGQGLRLIYYSQIVNDFQKGDIAEGYSVSREKKESFPLTVTSAQKNPTAFYLCASSIGGSNTEAFFGQGTRLTVV.

The chain joins TRBV6-2 or TRBV6-3 to TRBJ1-5; 9 positions agree with TRBD1. CDR1 is MNHEY, CDR2 SVGEGT, per germline. V gave up 6 bases and J gave up 9 bases; unmatched junction bases: 12. This CDR3 comprises 15 residues. DNA of the CDR3: TGTGCCAGCAGCCTACTGGGGACAGGGTCATGGCCCCAGCATTTT. This gives the protein CASSLLGTGSWPQHF.

This clone has a single count. The rearrangement joins TRBV11-1 to TRBJ2-1; possible D gene TRBD2, 6 bases. Trimming pared 1 base from V and 4 bases from J, leaving 8 bases between. CDR1 SGHAT and CDR2 FQDESV come from the germline V gene (reference sequence). CDR3 size: 14 residues. Written as DNA, the CDR3 is TGTGCCAGCAGCTTAGGGGGGGAGTACAATGAGCAGTTCTTC. Translated, it gives CASSLGGEYNEQFF.

The chain is built from TRBV2 and TRBJ2-3, with 8 positions matching TRBD2. This CDR3 is built from 17 residues. The germline V gene has CDR1 SNHLY and CDR2 FYNNEI. V gave up 7 bases and J gave up 0 bases; unmatched junction bases: 12. CDR3 sequence (DNA): TGTGCCAGCACTCCCCCCTGGACTAGCAGCAGCACAGATACGCAGTATTTT. Translating it yields CASTPPWTSSSTDTQYF.

The chain employs TRBV11-2 and TRBJ1-4; D gene uncertain. Germline V gives CDR1 SGHAT, CDR2 FQNNGV. V was shortened by 1 base and J by 5 bases, with 8 bases between the two germline ends. The CDR3 is made up of 14 amino acids. The CDR3 region has the DNA TGTGCCAGCAGCTTAGGAGCGGAGAATGAAAAACTGTTTTTT. Amino acid sequence: CASSLGAENEKLFF.

The CDR3 region is CASSQDYSRGGWAAKNIQYF. CDR3 DNA: TGCGCCAGCAGCCAAGATTACAGTCGGGGGGGCTGGGCGGCCAAAAACATTCAGTACTTC. The rearrangement joins TRBV4-1 to TRBJ2-4, with 8 bases aligning to TRBD2. The CDR3 spans 20 residues. Per the germline V gene, CDR1 is MGHRA and CDR2 is YSYEKL. With 0 bases clipped from V and 1 base from J, the junction kept 14 bases outside the gene matches.

The chain uses TRBV7-2 and TRBJ2-5; no reliable D call. The CDR3 is made up of 13 amino acids. Trimming removed 2 bases from V and 5 bases from J, with 9 bases in between. Germline CDR1 is SGHTA and CDR2 is FQGNSA. The CDR3 sequence: CASSLQPGETQYF. The CDR3 coding sequence is TGTGCCAGCAGCTTACAGCCCGGGGAGACCCAGTACTTC.

This chain links TRBV14 with TRBJ1-2; possible D gene TRBD1, 5 bases. V was trimmed by 3 bases and J by 8 bases, leaving 16 bases between them. Germline loops: CDR1 SGHDN, CDR2 FVKESK. This CDR3 region has 14 residues. Here the CDR3 reads CASSQLGGSYGYTF. The CDR3 nucleotides read TGTGCCAGCAGCCAGTTGGGGGGGAGTTACGGCTACACCTTC.

The chain has TRBV19 and TRBJ1-4; 7 bases agree with TRBD1. Germline-derived CDR1 and CDR2 are LNHDA and SQIVND (reference sequence). The V segment lost 5 bases and the J segment 6 bases; nucleotides outside the gene matches: 15. CDR3 length: 17 residues. CDR3 loop: CASSVFRDSTDDEKLFF. The CDR3, as DNA: TGTGCCAGTAGTGTATTCCGGGACAGCACCGATGATGAAAAACTGTTTTTT.

The CDR3 is CASSDASSGEGCEQYF. CDR3 DNA sequence: TGTGCCAGCAGTGACGCCTCTAGCGGGGAGGGATGCGAGCAGTACTTC. This chain uses TRBV6-4 with TRBJ2-7; 9 nucleotides agree with TRBD2. V shed 2 bases and J 6 bases; nucleotides not matched to a gene: 11. This CDR3 has 16 residues. Germline V CDR1 and CDR2: MRHNA, SNTAGT.

The genes are TRBV19 and TRBJ2-3; D may correspond to TRBD1 or TRBD2 (5 bases each). Germline V gene sequence: CDR1 LNHDA, CDR2 SQIVND (reference sequence). V lost 3 bases to trimming and J lost 2 bases, with 9 bases between them. This CDR3 region has 14 residues. The CDR3 DNA reads TGTGCCAGTAGTATGAAGGGGACCACAGATACGCAGTATTTT. Translating it yields CASSMKGTTDTQYF. Using reference TRBV19 and TRBJ2-3 for the parts outside the CDR3, the full variable domain is DGGITQSPKYLFRKEGQNVTLSCEQNLNHDAMYWYRQDPGQGLRLIYYSQIVNDFQKGDIAEGYSVSREKKESFPLTVTSAQKNPTAFYLCASSMKGTTDTQYFGPGTRLTVL.

Written as DNA, the CDR3 is TGTGCCAGCAGTTTATCTCTGGGGGGCTATACTGGAAACACCATATATTTT. It yields the protein CASSLSLGGYTGNTIYF. The chain recombines TRBV5-5 with TRBJ1-3, with D tentatively TRBD1 (6 bases). The CDR3 runs 17 residues. Looked up from germline, CDR1 is SGHKS and CDR2 is YYEKEE (reference sequence). V shed 5 bases and J shed 2 bases, with 20 bases lying between them.

This clone came up once. The V and J genes are TRBV28 and TRBJ2-7; TRBD1 aligns across 9 bases. Germline CDR1 MDHEN, CDR2 SYDVKM. J gave up 1 base and V 3 bases, and 4 bases lay outside the gene matches. The CDR3 is 15 residues long. The CDR3: CASSLPGTGSYEQYF. The CDR3 DNA reads as TGTGCCAGCAGTTTGCCCGGGACAGGGTCCTACGAGCAGTACTTC.

This clone occurred once. The chain recombines TRBV19 with TRBJ1-2; D is unclear. Germline CDR1 LNHDA, CDR2 SQIVND (reference sequence). Deletions cut 2 bases from V and 2 bases from J, with 6 bases between. The CDR3 runs 13 residues. The CDR3 sequence: CASSIFRNYGYTF. Written as DNA, the CDR3 is TGTGCCAGTAGTATATTTCGGAACTATGGCTACACCTTC.

V usage is TRBV10-3 and J usage is TRBJ1-5, with a tentative D call TRBD1 (5 bases). Germline V lookup: CDR1 ENHRY, CDR2 SYGVKD. CDR3 length: 14 amino acids. V dropped 6 bases and J dropped 6 bases, with 15 bases sitting between them. The CDR3 region is CAIRGDGDGQPQHF. CDR3 coding DNA: TGTGCCATCAGGGGGGACGGGGACGGTCAGCCCCAGCATTTT.

The V and J genes are TRBV18 and TRBJ1-3; TRBD1 aligns across 9 bases. The J segment lost 2 bases and the V segment lost 3 bases, leaving 5 bases of the junction unmatched. Germline V CDR1 and CDR2: KGHSH, LQKENI. The CDR3 sequence is 16 residues long. CDR3: CASSPTGTGTGNTIYF. The CDR3 DNA follows: TGTGCCAGCTCACCCACCGGGACAGGGACTGGAAACACCATATATTTT.